These 10 T cell receptor beta chains share one sample of origin, sequenced in a study of blood T cell repertoires in COVID-19. Using immunoSEQ multiplex PCR, the repertoire was profiled, and TCRdb retains in-frame clones only, with some absent. The profile covers about 150,000 clones, with roughly 81% appearing a single time and roughly 8% taken by the ten largest. The sample comprised peripheral blood. Every receptor here comes from a woman between 55 and 75 years old with COVID-19, enrolled during active disease.

The chain carries TRBV6-5 and TRBJ2-1, with D possibly TRBD2 on 5 matching bases. This CDR3 is built from 15 residues. The germline V gene has CDR1 MNHEY and CDR2 SVGAGI. V shed 1 base and J shed 6 bases, with 13 bases lying between them. CDR3: CASSYLPGTTNEQFF. The CDR3 bases are TGTGCCAGCAGTTACTTACCGGGAACCACCAATGAGCAGTTCTTC.

The chain joins TRBV7-2 to TRBJ2-7, with TRBD2 as a possible D gene (7 bases). CDR1 is SGHTA and CDR2 is FQGNSA in the germline V gene. Trimming shortened V by 2 bases and J by 6 bases, and 17 bases separated the two germline ends. This CDR3 region has 15 residues. The chain's CDR3 is CASSLIRGEGREQYF. CDR3 coding DNA: TGTGCCAGCAGCTTAATTAGGGGGGAGGGCCGCGAGCAGTACTTC.

V is TRBV4-1 and J is TRBJ2-7; 8 bases map to TRBD1. Germline V gene lookup returns CDR1 MGHRA and CDR2 YSYEKL. The CDR3 loop spans 15 amino acids. Losses at the gene ends were 3 bases for V and 9 bases for J; bases not matched to a gene: 13. CDR3 in DNA: TGCGCCAGCAGCCACCCCGACAGGGGACTGCGAAGGCAGTACGTC. Translating it yields CASSHPDRGLRRQYV.

This chain uses TRBV9 with TRBJ1-3; 7 bases are shared with TRBD1. V lost 0 bases and J lost 0; bases outside the gene matches: 9. Germline V gene data show CDR1 as SGDLS and CDR2 as YYNGEE. CDR3 size: 18 residues. CDR3: CASSVGGDRASSGNTIYF. CDR3 bases: TGTGCCAGCAGCGTAGGTGGAGACAGGGCCAGCTCTGGAAACACCATATATTTT.

V gene TRBV29-1 combines with J gene TRBJ1-5; 8 nucleotides line up with TRBD1. The ends lost 4 bases at V and 1 base at J; junction bases unmatched: 6. This CDR3 is 15 amino acids long. From germline, CDR1 is SQVTM and CDR2 ANQGSEA. This chain's CDR3 is CSVAETGVSNQPQHF. The CDR3 coding sequence is TGCAGCGTTGCCGAGACAGGGGTGAGCAATCAGCCCCAGCATTTT.

The V and J genes are TRBV25-1 and TRBJ2-6; tentatively, D is TRBD1 (5 bases). Germline assignment: CDR1 MGHDK and CDR2 SYGVNS. The CDR3 covers 17 residues. Trimming stripped 0 bases from V and 2 bases from J, with 11 bases between. As DNA, the CDR3 is TGTGCCAGCAGTGAATATATAGCAGGGCCTGGGGCCAACGTCCTGACTTTC. This translates into CASSEYIAGPGANVLTF.

The rearrangement uses TRBV3-1 (or the pseudogene TRBV3-2) and TRBJ1-3, with D unresolved. Deletions cut 4 bases from V and 0 bases from J, with 10 bases between. Germline CDR1 and CDR2: LGHDT and YNNKEL (reference sequence). CDR3 length: 15 residues. The CDR3 DNA reads TGTGCCAGCAGCCGCCCGGGGTCCTCTGGAAACACCATATATTTT. Protein product: CASSRPGSSGNTIYF.

The rearrangement uses TRBV3-1 (or the pseudogene TRBV3-2) and TRBJ2-7; TRBD1 matches at 9 bases. The V and J ends lost 0 bases and 4 bases, in that order; junction bases with no gene match: 4. Germline CDR1 reads LGHDT; CDR2 reads YNNKEL (reference sequence). The CDR3 has 15 residues. This CDR3 reads CASSQDHRGLYEQYF. In nucleotides, the CDR3 is TGTGCCAGCAGCCAAGATCACAGGGGGCTATACGAGCAGTACTTC.

The chain combines TRBV24-1 with TRBJ2-1; D remains ambiguous. Trimming pared 4 bases from V and 5 bases from J, leaving 5 bases between. This CDR3 contains 12 residues. Per the germline V gene, CDR1 is KGHDR and CDR2 is SFDVKD. CDR3 nucleotide sequence: TGTGCCACCAGTGAGCTAGACAATGAGCAGTTCTTC. It specifies CATSELDNEQFF.

The J gene is TRBJ1-3, the V gene TRBV9; no definite D call. CDR3 length: 15 amino acids. The V end lost 1 base, the J end lost 0 bases, and 8 bases lay between the germline ends. Per the germline V gene, CDR1 is SGDLS and CDR2 is YYNGEE. The CDR3 sequence: CASSVPSGSGNTIYF. CDR3 coding DNA: TGTGCCAGCAGCGTACCCTCGGGCTCTGGAAACACCATATATTTT.